Sequencing of this TCR beta chain was carried out in a study of response to subunit inactivated influenza vaccine. Each CDR3 protein gets one entry after TCRdb re-called the RT-PCR reads with MiXCR. The data hold about 160,000 distinct CDR3 sequences, with 11% observed a single time. Study-wide points: Researchers suggested that each seasonal influenza vaccination recruits few new T cells.

This clonotype occurred a few times. Its antigen remains unidentified. V dropped 10 bases and J dropped 4 bases, with 13 bases sitting between them. From germline, CDR1 is ENHRY and CDR2 SYGVKD. The length of the CDR3 is 12 residues. The source of this sequence is a man aged 50-59 years who received an inactivated influenza vaccine. V and J are TRBV10-3 and TRBJ2-5; D assignment may be TRBD1 or TRBD2 (6 bases each). The sequencing used non-naive T cells sorted from PBMCs, collected roughly 47 days after vaccination. Here the CDR3 reads CATSGAGETQYF. CDR3 bases: TGTGCCACCTCGGGGGCCGGAGAGACCCAGTACTTC.